Given below is one TCR beta chain in context. Its antigen is unknown. The CDR3 runs to 12 residues. These data originate in a study of T cells expressing NK-cell markers. Whole-study findings and limits: Roughly six donors showed dominant NKG2C+ clonotypes comprising about 1.0-7.0% of their CD8+ T cells.

TCRdb reprocessed the 5' RACE reads; each CDR3 protein has one entry and no DNA is given. The sample spans 400,000 to 550,000 distinct CDR3 sequences; the ten largest clones claim 7.3%. Sample: blood T cells: a sorted CD56 or NKG2C T cell subset, CD4+ or CD8+ T cells, or bulk PBMC T cells (not recorded which). V gene TRBV12-3 or TRBV12-4 combines with J gene TRBJ2-7; the D call from TCRdb, TRBD1, cannot be confirmed without DNA. The sequence came from a woman aged 18 to 69 in good health. CDR3 sequence: CASSLTGGYEYF.